The source of this T cell receptor (beta chain) is a study of blood T cells in healthy people across ages. PCR was performed a second time for roughly 7 to 11 cycles using a sample-barcoded 5' primer and a J-beta primer mix. Every molecule of cDNA carried a tag from a template-switch adaptor with 12 random nucleotides. CDR3-containing paired-end reads numbering at least 2.5 million came from each sample. TCRdb re-derived calls from the 5' RACE reads in MiXCR, one entry per CDR3 protein. The sample records about 1.5 million distinct CDR3 sequences, around 40% being singletons. Germline lookup yields CDR1 SGHRS and CDR2 YFSETQ. Trimming left V 4 bases short and J 0 bases short, with 12 bases between. This CDR3 comprises 15 residues.

The receptor was isolated from a woman aged 18-29 years in good health. Sequencing was done on a sample of blood. The chain combines TRBV5-1 with TRBJ2-3; D call uncertain. The CDR3 reads CASSRTLTSTDTQYF. CDR3 coding DNA: TGCGCCAGCAGCCGCACCCTTACTAGCACAGATACGCAGTATTTT.